This T cell receptor beta chain was documented in a study of blood T cell repertoires in COVID-19. Overall study context: PBMCs, B-cell-depleted T cells, or T cells were the source of the cDNA or gDNA that made up the material.

The repertoire was sequenced with immunoSEQ multiplex PCR; TCRdb's copy has only in-frame clones and lacks some. The sample contains approximately 170,000 clones, over 75% of which appear only once. Germline CDR1 is MDHEN and CDR2 is SYDVKM. The CDR3 spans 15 residues. V was pared by 6 bases and J by 7 bases, with 16 bases between. The J gene is TRBJ1-6, the V gene TRBV28; tentatively, D is TRBD1 (5 bases). The source of this sequence is a young woman who had recovered from COVID-19. The sample comprised PBMCs or T cells enriched from blood (not recorded which). DNA for the CDR3: TGTGCCAGCAGACTGTACGGGCAGGGAAATTCACCCCTCCACTTT. Its protein product is CASRLYGQGNSPLHF.